This entry is about one T cell receptor (beta chain). A junction end diverges from the germline sequence, so it may reflect a read error. The sample comes from a study of blood T cell repertoires in COVID-19. Across the whole study: Sources were T cells, B-cell-depleted T cells, or PBMCs; the material itself was cDNA or gDNA.

Sequencing used immunoSEQ multiplex PCR; TCRdb keeps in-frame clones, though not all of them. The sample gives approximately 120,000 clones, roughly 90% of which show up once; approximately 8.1% is in the top ten. Germline-derived CDR1 and CDR2 are SGHTA and FQGNSA. This CDR3 is 13 amino acids long. The sequenced sample was peripheral blood. J is TRBJ1-5 and V is TRBV7-2; maybe TRBD1 (6 bases). The source of this sequence is a man in his fifties with acute or convalescent COVID-19. The CDR3 reads CASSSQGNQPQHF. The CDR3 nucleotides read TGTGCCAGCAGCTCACAGGGCAACCAGCCCCAGCATTTT.